This TCR beta chain stems from a study of T cell responses to AZD1222 COVID-19 vaccine. Second-dose intervals near 4 or 12 weeks were combined. Some clones are missing from TCRdb's copy, which holds only in-frame ones; the method was immunoSEQ multiplex PCR. This sample has some 170,000 clones, with around 89% found just once. Study observations and caveats: With two AZD1222 doses given, Spike-specific TCR breadth and depth both rose. Dominant CD4 TCR responses targeted spike regions 160-218 and 743-854.

The CDR3 runs 15 residues. Germline V gives CDR1 LNHDA, CDR2 SQIVND (reference sequence). V lost 4 bases, J lost 5 bases, and 15 bases lay in between. Regarding this clone: Its antigen is still unknown.

This chain uses TRBV19 with TRBJ1-5, with D perhaps matching TRBD1 (6 bases). Material: peripheral blood, obtained 28 days after the second AZD1222 dose. This clonotype originated in an adult who received the AZD1222 COVID-19 vaccine. The CDR3 reads CASSTEGQRYQPQHF. The DNA for the CDR3 is TGTGCCAGTAGTACTGAGGGACAACGGTATCAGCCCCAGCATTTT.